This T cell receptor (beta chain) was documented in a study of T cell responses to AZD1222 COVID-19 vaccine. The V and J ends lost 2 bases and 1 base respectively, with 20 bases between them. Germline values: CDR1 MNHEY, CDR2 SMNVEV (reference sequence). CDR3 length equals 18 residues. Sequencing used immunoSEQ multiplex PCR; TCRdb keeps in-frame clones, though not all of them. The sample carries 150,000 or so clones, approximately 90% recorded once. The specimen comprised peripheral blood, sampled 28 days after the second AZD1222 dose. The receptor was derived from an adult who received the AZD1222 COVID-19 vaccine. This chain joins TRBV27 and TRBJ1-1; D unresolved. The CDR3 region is CASSLKWEDGLRNTEAFF. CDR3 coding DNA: TGTGCCAGCAGTTTAAAATGGGAGGATGGACTGAGGAACACTGAAGCTTTCTTT.